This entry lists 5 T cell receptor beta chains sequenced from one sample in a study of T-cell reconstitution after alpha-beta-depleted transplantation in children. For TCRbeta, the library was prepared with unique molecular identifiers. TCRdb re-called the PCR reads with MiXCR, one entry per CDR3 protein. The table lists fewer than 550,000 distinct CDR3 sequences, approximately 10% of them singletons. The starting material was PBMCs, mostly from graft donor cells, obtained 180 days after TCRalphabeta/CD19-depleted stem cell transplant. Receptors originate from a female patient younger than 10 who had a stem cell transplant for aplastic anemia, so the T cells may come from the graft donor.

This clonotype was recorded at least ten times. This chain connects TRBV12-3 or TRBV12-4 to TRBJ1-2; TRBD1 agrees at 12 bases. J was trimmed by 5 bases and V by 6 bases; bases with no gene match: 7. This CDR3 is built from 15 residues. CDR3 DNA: TGTGCCAGCAGAGCCGGGACAGGGGGCTGGTATGGCTACACCTTC. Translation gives CASRAGTGGWYGYTF.

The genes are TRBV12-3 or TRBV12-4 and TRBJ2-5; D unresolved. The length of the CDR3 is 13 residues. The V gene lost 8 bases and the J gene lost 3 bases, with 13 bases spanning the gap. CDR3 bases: TGTGCCAGCCAGGCGGACGAAAAAGAGACCCAGTACTTC. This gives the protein CASQADEKETQYF.

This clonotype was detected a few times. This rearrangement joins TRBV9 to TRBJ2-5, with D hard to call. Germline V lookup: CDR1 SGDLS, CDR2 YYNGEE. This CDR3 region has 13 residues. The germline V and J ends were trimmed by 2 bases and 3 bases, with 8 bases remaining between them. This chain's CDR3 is CASSVQTEETQYF. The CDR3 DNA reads TGTGCCAGCAGCGTCCAAACAGAAGAGACCCAGTACTTC.

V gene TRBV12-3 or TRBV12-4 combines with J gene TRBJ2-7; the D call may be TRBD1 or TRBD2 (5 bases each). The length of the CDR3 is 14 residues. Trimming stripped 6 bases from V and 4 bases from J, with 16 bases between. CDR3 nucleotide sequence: TGTGCCAGCAGCATTTTGGGGGAGAGGTACGAGCAGTACTTC. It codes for CASSILGERYEQYF.

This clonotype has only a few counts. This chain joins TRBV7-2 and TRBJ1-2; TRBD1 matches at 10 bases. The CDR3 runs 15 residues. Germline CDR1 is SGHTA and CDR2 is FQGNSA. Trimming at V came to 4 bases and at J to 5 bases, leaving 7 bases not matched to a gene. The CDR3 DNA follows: TGTGCCAGCAGCTCCCGGGACAGGGGCTTATATGGCTACACCTTC. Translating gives CASSSRDRGLYGYTF.